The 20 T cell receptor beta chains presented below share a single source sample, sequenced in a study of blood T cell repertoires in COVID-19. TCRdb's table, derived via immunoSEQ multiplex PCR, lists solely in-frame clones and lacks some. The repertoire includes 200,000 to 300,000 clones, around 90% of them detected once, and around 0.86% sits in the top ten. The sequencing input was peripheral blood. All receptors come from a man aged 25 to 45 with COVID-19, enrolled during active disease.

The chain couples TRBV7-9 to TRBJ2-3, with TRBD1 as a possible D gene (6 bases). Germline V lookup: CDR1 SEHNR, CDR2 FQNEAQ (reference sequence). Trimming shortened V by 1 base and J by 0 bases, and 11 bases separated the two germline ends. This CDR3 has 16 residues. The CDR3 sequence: CASSLGQGISTDTQYF. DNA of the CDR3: TGTGCCAGCAGCTTAGGTCAGGGGATAAGCACAGATACGCAGTATTTT.

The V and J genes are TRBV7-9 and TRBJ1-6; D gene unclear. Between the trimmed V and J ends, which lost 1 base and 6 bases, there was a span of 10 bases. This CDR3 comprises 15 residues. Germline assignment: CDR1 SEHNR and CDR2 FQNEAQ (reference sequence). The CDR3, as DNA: TGTGCCAGCAGCTTAGAGCCCCGGGGTAATTCACCCCTCCACTTT. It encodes CASSLEPRGNSPLHF.

CDR3: CAWSVGSEKLFF. The CDR3, as DNA: TGTGCCTGGTCTGTGGGCAGTGAAAAACTGTTTTTT. The V and J genes are TRBV30 and TRBJ1-4, with no clear D. In germline, CDR1 is GTSNPN, CDR2 SVGIG (reference sequence). V lost 5 bases to trimming and J lost 7 bases, with 11 bases between them. The CDR3 loop spans 12 amino acids.

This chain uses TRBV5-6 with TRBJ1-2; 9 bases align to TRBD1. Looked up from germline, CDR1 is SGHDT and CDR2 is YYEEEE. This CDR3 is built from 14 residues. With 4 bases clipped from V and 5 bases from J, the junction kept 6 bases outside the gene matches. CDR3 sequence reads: CASSRQGVGYGYTF. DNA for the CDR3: TGTGCCAGCAGCAGACAGGGGGTTGGGTATGGCTACACCTTC.

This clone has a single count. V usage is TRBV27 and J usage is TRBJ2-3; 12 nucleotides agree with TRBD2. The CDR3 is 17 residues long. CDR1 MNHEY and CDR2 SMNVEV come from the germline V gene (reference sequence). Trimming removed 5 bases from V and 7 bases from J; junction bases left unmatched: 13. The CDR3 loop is CASSPHPSGGAAYTQYF. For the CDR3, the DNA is TGTGCCAGCAGTCCGCACCCTAGCGGGGGGGCCGCGTATACGCAGTATTTT.

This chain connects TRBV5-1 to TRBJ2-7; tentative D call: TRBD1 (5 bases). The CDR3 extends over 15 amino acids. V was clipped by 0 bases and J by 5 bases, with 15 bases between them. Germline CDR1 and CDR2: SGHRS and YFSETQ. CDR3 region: CASSLEGEGFDEQYF. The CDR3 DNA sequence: TGCGCCAGCAGCTTGGAAGGGGAAGGTTTTGACGAGCAGTACTTC.

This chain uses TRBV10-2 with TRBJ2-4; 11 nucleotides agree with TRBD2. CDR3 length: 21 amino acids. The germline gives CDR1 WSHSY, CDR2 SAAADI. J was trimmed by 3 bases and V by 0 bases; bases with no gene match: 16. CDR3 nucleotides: TGCGCCAGCAGTGAGTCGAGAGGTCTAGCGGGGGGCCCCGTCTACAAAAACATTCAGTACTTC. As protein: CASSESRGLAGGPVYKNIQYF.

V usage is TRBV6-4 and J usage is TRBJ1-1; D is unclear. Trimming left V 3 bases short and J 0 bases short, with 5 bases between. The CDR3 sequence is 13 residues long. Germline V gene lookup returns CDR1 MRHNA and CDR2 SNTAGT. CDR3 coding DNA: TGTGCCAGCAGTGAAAGCGTGAACACTGAAGCTTTCTTT. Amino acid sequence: CASSESVNTEAFF.

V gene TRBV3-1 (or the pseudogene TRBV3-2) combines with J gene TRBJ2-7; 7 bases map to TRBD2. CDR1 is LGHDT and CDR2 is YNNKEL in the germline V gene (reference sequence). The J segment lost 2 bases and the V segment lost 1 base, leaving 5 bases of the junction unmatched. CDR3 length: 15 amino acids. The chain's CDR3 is CASSQVRGGAYEQYF. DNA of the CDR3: TGTGCCAGCAGCCAAGTCCGCGGGGGAGCCTACGAGCAGTACTTC.

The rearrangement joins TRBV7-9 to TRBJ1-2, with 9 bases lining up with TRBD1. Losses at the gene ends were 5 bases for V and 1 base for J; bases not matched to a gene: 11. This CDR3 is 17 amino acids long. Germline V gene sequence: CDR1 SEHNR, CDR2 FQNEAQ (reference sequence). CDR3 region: CASSEVDRDRVNYGYTF. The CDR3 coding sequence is TGTGCCAGCAGCGAAGTCGACCGGGACAGGGTTAACTATGGCTACACCTTC.

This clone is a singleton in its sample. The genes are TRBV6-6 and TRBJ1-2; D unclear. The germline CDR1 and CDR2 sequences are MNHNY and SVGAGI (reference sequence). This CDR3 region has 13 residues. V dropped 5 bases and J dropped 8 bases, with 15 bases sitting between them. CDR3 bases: TGTGCCAGCAGTCGGACTCCACTTGAGGGCTACACCTTC. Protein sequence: CASSRTPLEGYTF.

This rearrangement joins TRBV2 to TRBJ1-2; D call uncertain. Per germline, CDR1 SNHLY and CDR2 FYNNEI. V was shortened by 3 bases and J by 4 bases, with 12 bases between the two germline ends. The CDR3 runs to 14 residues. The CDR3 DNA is TGTGCCAGCAGTGACGACGGGGAGGTCTATGGCTACACCTTC. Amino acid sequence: CASSDDGEVYGYTF.

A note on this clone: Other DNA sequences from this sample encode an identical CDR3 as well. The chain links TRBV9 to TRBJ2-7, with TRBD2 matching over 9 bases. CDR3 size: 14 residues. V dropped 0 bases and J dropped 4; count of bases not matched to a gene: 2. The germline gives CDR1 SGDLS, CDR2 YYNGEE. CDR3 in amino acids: CASSVEAGGYEQYF. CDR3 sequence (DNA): TGTGCCAGCAGCGTAGAAGCGGGGGGATACGAGCAGTACTTC.

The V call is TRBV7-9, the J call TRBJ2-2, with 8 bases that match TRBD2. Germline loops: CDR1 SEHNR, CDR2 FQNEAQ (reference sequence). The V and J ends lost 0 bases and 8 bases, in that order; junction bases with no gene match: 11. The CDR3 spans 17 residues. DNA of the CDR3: TGTGCCAGCAGCTTAGCCCAGGCGGGGGGCCGACCTGGGGAGCTGTTTTTT. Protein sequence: CASSLAQAGGRPGELFF. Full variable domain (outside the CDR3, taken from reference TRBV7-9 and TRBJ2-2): DTGVSQNPRHKITKRGQNVTFRCDPISEHNRLYWYRQTLGQGPEFLTYFQNEAQLEKSRLLSDRFSAERPKGSFSTLEIQRTEQGDSAMYLCASSLAQAGGRPGELFFGEGSRLTVL.

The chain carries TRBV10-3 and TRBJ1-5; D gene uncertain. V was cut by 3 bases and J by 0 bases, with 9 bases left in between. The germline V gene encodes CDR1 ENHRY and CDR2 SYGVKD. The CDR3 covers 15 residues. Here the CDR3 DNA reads TGTGCCATCAGTGAAACAGAATATAGCAATCAGCCCCAGCATTTT. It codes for CAISETEYSNQPQHF.

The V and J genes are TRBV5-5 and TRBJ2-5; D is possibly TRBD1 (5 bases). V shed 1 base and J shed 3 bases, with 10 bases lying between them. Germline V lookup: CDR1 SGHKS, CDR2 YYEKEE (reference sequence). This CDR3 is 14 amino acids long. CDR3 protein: CASSLQAGKETQYF. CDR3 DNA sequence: TGTGCCAGCAGCTTGCAGGCAGGGAAAGAGACCCAGTACTTC.

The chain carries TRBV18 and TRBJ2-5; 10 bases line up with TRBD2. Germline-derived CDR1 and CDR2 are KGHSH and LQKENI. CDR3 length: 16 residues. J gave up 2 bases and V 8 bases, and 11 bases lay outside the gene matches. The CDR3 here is CASTSLLAGRQETQYF. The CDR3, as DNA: TGTGCCAGCACAAGTTTACTAGCGGGGCGACAAGAGACCCAGTACTTC.

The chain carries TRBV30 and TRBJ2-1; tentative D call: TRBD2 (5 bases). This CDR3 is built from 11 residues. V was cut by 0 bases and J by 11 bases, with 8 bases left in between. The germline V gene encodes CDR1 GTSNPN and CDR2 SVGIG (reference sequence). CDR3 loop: CAWSVTRKQFF. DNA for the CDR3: TGTGCCTGGAGTGTTACTAGAAAGCAGTTCTTC.

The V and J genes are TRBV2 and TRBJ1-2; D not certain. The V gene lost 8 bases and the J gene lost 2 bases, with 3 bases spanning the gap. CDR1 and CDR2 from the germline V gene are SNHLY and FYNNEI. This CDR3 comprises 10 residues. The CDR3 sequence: CASENYGYTF. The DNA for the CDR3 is TGTGCCAGCGAGAACTATGGCTACACCTTC.

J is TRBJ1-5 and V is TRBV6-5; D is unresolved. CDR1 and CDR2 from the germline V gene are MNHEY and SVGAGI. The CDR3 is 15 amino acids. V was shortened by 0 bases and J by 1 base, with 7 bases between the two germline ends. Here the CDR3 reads CASSYSQFSNQPQHF. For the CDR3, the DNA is TGTGCCAGCAGTTACTCACAGTTCAGCAATCAGCCCCAGCATTTT.